These 31 T cell receptor beta chains share one sample of origin, sequenced in a study of T cell repertoires in cytomegalovirus infection. From the reads, TCRdb called clonotypes with MiXCR, one entry per CDR3 protein. The repertoire holds hundreds of thousands of distinct CDR3 sequences, with about 30% as singletons. No antigens are known for them. The sample was cultured CD8+ T cells from PBMCs, taken from culture after CMV antigen stimulation. All receptors come from a human donor in good health (CMV status not recorded). Some clones in this sample may be carry-over from other donors' samples.

The J gene is TRBJ2-5, the V gene TRBV7-9; 10 bases agree with TRBD2. The CDR3 covers 16 residues. Germline CDR1 reads SEHNR; CDR2 reads FQNEAQ (reference sequence). V lost 5 bases and J lost 0; bases outside the gene matches: 6. The DNA for the CDR3 is TGTGCCAGCAGCAGCTTAGCGGGGGGCCACCAAGAGACCCAGTACTTC. Translating gives CASSSLAGGHQETQYF.

The J gene is TRBJ2-5, the V gene TRBV5-1; no clear D. V dropped 4 bases and J dropped 2 bases, with 12 bases sitting between them. The germline V gene has CDR1 SGHRS and CDR2 YFSETQ. This CDR3 has 14 residues. This CDR3 is CASSQSLGQETQYF. In DNA form, the CDR3 reads TGCGCCAGCAGCCAGTCATTGGGGCAAGAGACCCAGTACTTC.

The chain has TRBV12-3 or TRBV12-4 and TRBJ2-7; the match to TRBD2 covers 13 bases. V shed 2 bases, J shed 4 bases, and the junction held 8 bases outside the gene matches. The CDR3 runs to 17 residues. CDR3 coding DNA: TGTGCCAGCAGTTTAATTCCCACTAGCGGGGGGGATTACGAGCAGTACTTC. It codes for CASSLIPTSGGDYEQYF.

This chain links TRBV7-6 with TRBJ1-1; D unresolved. Deletions cut 5 bases from V and 2 bases from J, with 12 bases between. CDR3 length equals 14 residues. Germline CDR1 SGHVS, CDR2 FNYEAQ. This chain's CDR3 is CASSPPVFNTEAFF. The CDR3 bases are TGTGCCAGCAGCCCACCCGTCTTCAACACTGAAGCTTTCTTT.

This sequence joins TRBV20-1 and TRBJ2-1; weak D call: TRBD1 (5 bases). The CDR3 contains 16 residues. V lost 3 bases, J lost 5 bases, and 20 bases lay in between. The germline V gene has CDR1 DFQATT and CDR2 SNEGSKA (reference sequence). The CDR3 coding sequence is TGCAGTGCTAGTTCCAGCAGGGTTCCCTACCACAATGAGCAGTTCTTC. Its protein product is CSASSSRVPYHNEQFF.

Of note for this clonotype: This may come from a read error, since a much larger clone is one base off. The chain is built from TRBV6-5 and TRBJ2-1, with 7 positions matching TRBD1. The CDR3 is 15 amino acids. Trimming removed 3 bases from V and 3 bases from J; junction bases left unmatched: 5. Germline V gene data show CDR1 as MNHEY and CDR2 as SVGAGI. This CDR3 reads CASSYGTVLYNEQFF. The CDR3 coding sequence is TGTGCCAGCAGTTATGGGACAGTACTCTACAATGAGCAGTTCTTC.

Worth noting for this clonotype: One end of the junction is discordant with germline, which a read error may explain. CDR3 in DNA: TGCGCCAGTAGCCAAGTTGGCGGGGGGGCCGATGAGCAGTTCTTC. Protein: CASSQVGGGADEQFF. The rearrangement uses TRBV4-1 and TRBJ2-1; the match to TRBD2 covers 9 bases. CDR1 and CDR2 (germline): MGHRA, YSYEKL. The CDR3 extends over 15 amino acids.

This chain joins TRBV27 and TRBJ1-6; TRBD1 is a possible D gene (6 bases). V dropped 6 bases and J dropped 8 bases, with 20 bases sitting between them. This CDR3 comprises 16 residues. Germline V CDR1 and CDR2: MNHEY, SMNVEV (reference sequence). The CDR3 DNA follows: TGTGCCAGCAGCACCTTACAGGGTTCGTGGCATTCACCCCTCCACTTT. Its protein product is CASSTLQGSWHSPLHF.

This clonotype was counted a few times. The chain joins TRBV6-2 or TRBV6-3 to TRBJ2-7; D is perhaps TRBD1 or TRBD2 (6 bases each). The CDR3 spans 14 residues. With 0 bases removed from V and 6 bases from J, the gap between germline ends came to 12 bases. Looked up from germline, CDR1 is MNHEY and CDR2 is SVGEGT. CDR3 bases: TGTGCCAGCAGTTACTCGCCGGGGGCTCGCGAGCAGTACGTC. Protein sequence: CASSYSPGAREQYV.

The chain recombines TRBV7-9 with TRBJ1-4; D possibly corresponds to TRBD1 (5 bases). The CDR3 has 14 amino acids. Germline loops: CDR1 SEHNR, CDR2 FQNEAQ (reference sequence). V was shortened by 5 bases and J by 8 bases, with 15 bases between the two germline ends. The CDR3, as DNA: TGTGCCAGCAGCCCCCGACAGAACGGCGAAAAACTGTTTTTT. It codes for CASSPRQNGEKLFF.

This chain joins TRBV6-1 and TRBJ2-3; tentative D call: TRBD2 (5 bases). The CDR3 is 19 amino acids. V was pared by 6 bases and J by 0 bases, with 25 bases between. CDR1 MNHNS and CDR2 SASEGT come from the germline V gene. The CDR3 bases are TGTGCCAGCAGCCGAAGAGGGTCGGATCGTACAGCAAGCACAGATACGCAGTATTTT. This sequence encodes CASSRRGSDRTASTDTQYF.

With regard to this clonotype: Germline is not matched at one junction end, which may reflect a read error. The V gene is TRBV11-3, the J gene TRBJ2-7; D unclear. This CDR3 spans 15 amino acids. The germline V gene has CDR1 SGHNT and CDR2 YENEEA. CDR3 nucleotide sequence: TGTGTCAGCAGCTTACCCTTCCGCTTTCTTTACGAGCAGTACTTC. Protein sequence: CVSSLPFRFLYEQYF.

This clonotype was seen more than once but under ten times. The V gene is TRBV4-1, the J gene TRBJ1-6; D is unclear. The V gene's germline CDR1 is MGHRA and CDR2 YSYEKL. Trimming pared 0 bases from V and 8 bases from J, leaving 11 bases between. The CDR3 extends over 15 amino acids. CDR3 in DNA: TGCGCCAGCAGCCAAGATTCGGGGAGGGATTCACCCCTCCACTTT. Translated: CASSQDSGRDSPLHF.

The genes are TRBV7-6 and TRBJ2-6; D ambiguous. This CDR3 comprises 19 residues. V lost 11 bases and J 0 bases, leaving 26 bases between the germline ends. The germline gives CDR1 SGHVS, CDR2 FNYEAQ. CDR3 bases: TGTGCCTTACTGGGGTTCGTTGGGTCCCCGTCCTCTGGGGCCAACGTCCTGACTTTC. It encodes CALLGFVGSPSSGANVLTF.

The chain recombines TRBV5-4 with TRBJ2-1; D gene unclear. CDR1 is SGHNT and CDR2 is YYREEE in the germline V gene (reference sequence). CDR3 size: 13 residues. The V and J ends lost 5 bases and 9 bases respectively, with 15 bases between them. In DNA, the CDR3 is TGTGCCAGCAGAAAGGACCCCTCGGGTGAGCAGTTCTTC. The encoded protein is CASRKDPSGEQFF.

This clonotype was seen only a few times. The chain is built from TRBV7-9 and TRBJ2-5, with a tentative D call TRBD1 (5 bases). V lost 5 bases, J lost 2 bases, and 15 bases lay in between. Germline values: CDR1 SEHNR, CDR2 FQNEAQ (reference sequence). The CDR3 length is 15 residues. The CDR3 spells CASSLLGQDQETQYF. The DNA of the CDR3 is TGTGCCAGCAGCCTCTTGGGGCAGGATCAAGAGACCCAGTACTTC.

This clonotype appeared many times. J is TRBJ2-5 and V is TRBV12-3 or TRBV12-4, with a tentative D call TRBD2 (6 bases). Trimming took off 6 bases at V and 5 bases at J, with 19 bases between the two ends. The CDR3 spans 15 residues. The DNA for the CDR3 is TGTGCCAGCAGGACCCTGGGACGCGGAGGGGAGACCCAGTACTTC. Protein: CASRTLGRGGETQYF.

In its sample, this clonotype was seen a few times. The chain recombines TRBV6-5 with TRBJ1-1, with a tentative D call TRBD1 (5 bases). Trimming took 3 bases from V and 7 from J, leaving 12 bases between them. The CDR3 is 13 amino acids. Germline V gene data show CDR1 as MNHEY and CDR2 as SVGAGI. The CDR3 is CASSYWGRLEAFF. In DNA form, the CDR3 reads TGTGCCAGCAGTTATTGGGGGAGGCTTGAAGCTTTCTTT.

The gene calls are TRBV5-5 and TRBJ2-7; 7 bases line up with TRBD2. The germline V gene has CDR1 SGHKS and CDR2 YYEKEE (reference sequence). The J segment lost 1 base and the V segment lost 3 bases, leaving 4 bases of the junction unmatched. There are 14 residues in the CDR3. CDR3 nucleotides: TGTGCCAGCAGCTGGTCCGGGGGGTCCTACGAGCAGTACGTC. It translates to CASSWSGGSYEQYV.

This clonotype was recorded a few times. This chain links TRBV7-6 with TRBJ2-5; no firm D call. The CDR3 loop spans 11 amino acids. Germline CDR1 is SGHVS and CDR2 is FNYEAQ. Trimming stripped 5 bases from V and 7 bases from J, with 8 bases between. CDR3 sequence reads: CASSRSGTQYF. For the CDR3, the DNA is TGTGCCAGCAGCCGATCGGGGACCCAGTACTTC.

This sequence joins TRBV6-1 and TRBJ2-5; D gene uncertain. The CDR3 has 13 amino acids. The germline V gene has CDR1 MNHNS and CDR2 SASEGT. V lost 4 bases to trimming and J lost 5 bases, with 11 bases between them. The CDR3 spells CASSVRPSETQYF. The CDR3 region has the DNA TGTGCCAGCAGTGTGAGGCCGTCGGAGACCCAGTACTTC.

On this clonotype: One end of the junction varies from germline; a read error may be responsible. The chain recombines TRBV7-3 with TRBJ2-3; TRBD2 might be the D (6 bases). Germline CDR1 is SGHTA and CDR2 is FQGTGA. CDR3 size: 12 residues. The CDR3 DNA follows: TGTGTCAGCGCTACTACCGGGGGTGGGTCGTATTTT. This gives the protein CVSATTGGGSYF.

The sample holds a few counts of this clonotype. The chain couples TRBV2 to TRBJ2-2, with a weak D call TRBD2 (6 bases). This CDR3 region has 14 residues. V dropped 10 bases and J dropped 2 bases, with 14 bases sitting between them. The germline gives CDR1 SNHLY, CDR2 FYNNEI. The CDR3 loop is CAILVGTNTGELFF. The CDR3 DNA sequence: TGTGCCATCCTAGTCGGGACTAACACCGGGGAGCTGTTTTTT.

The sample holds a few counts of this clonotype. The V and J genes are TRBV6-5 and TRBJ1-2, with a tentative D call TRBD1 (6 bases). The CDR3 covers 15 residues. The V end was cut by 1 base, the J end by 4 bases, with 13 bases between. Germline CDR1 is MNHEY and CDR2 is SVGAGI. The CDR3 DNA reads as TGTGCCAGCAGTTACTTAAGGCAGGGGATCTATGGCTACACCTTC. This sequence encodes CASSYLRQGIYGYTF.

The chain recombines TRBV7-9 with TRBJ2-1, with D unresolved. V shed 5 bases and J shed 8 bases, with 13 bases lying between them. Germline CDR1 is SEHNR and CDR2 is FQNEAQ (reference sequence). The CDR3 is made up of 13 amino acids. CDR3 in DNA: TGTGCCAGCAGCCCCAAAGAGCGCGATGAGCAGTTCTTC. It specifies CASSPKERDEQFF.

In its sample, this clonotype was seen many times. The V call is TRBV10-3, the J call TRBJ1-1; no clear D. Trimming took 6 bases from V and 2 from J, leaving 4 bases between them. Germline CDR1 is ENHRY and CDR2 is SYGVKD. CDR3 length equals 11 residues. The chain's CDR3 is CAISSNTEAFF. The CDR3 nucleotides are TGTGCCATCAGCTCAAACACTGAAGCTTTCTTT.

The V call is TRBV12-5, the J call TRBJ1-4; 7 bases map to TRBD1. Unmatched junction bases numbered 12, after V lost 10 bases and J lost 7 bases. CDR1 is LGHNT, CDR2 FRNRAP, per germline. The length of the CDR3 is 14 residues. DNA for the CDR3: TGTGCTACCTCCTTAACAGGGGTCAGTGAAAAACTGTTTTTT. Protein sequence: CATSLTGVSEKLFF.

This clonotype was seen ten or more times. The rearrangement joins TRBV19 to TRBJ1-5; D may be TRBD1 (5 bases). Germline V lookup: CDR1 LNHDA, CDR2 SQIVND (reference sequence). This CDR3 comprises 18 residues. V was clipped by 2 bases and J by 2 bases, with 19 bases between them. CDR3 DNA: TGTGCCAGTAGTATAAAAGGGGAAGGCGCTTTGGGCAATCAGCCCCAGCATTTT. This sequence encodes CASSIKGEGALGNQPQHF.

In this sample, this clonotype turned up a few times. The chain couples TRBV7-8 to TRBJ2-1; 11 nucleotides agree with TRBD2. Germline V gives CDR1 SGHVS, CDR2 FQNEAQ. J gave up 9 bases and V 4 bases, and 8 bases lay outside the gene matches. This CDR3 spans 15 amino acids. The CDR3 sequence: CASSYSGGAVGEQFF. CDR3 DNA: TGTGCCAGCAGCTATAGCGGGGGGGCTGTCGGTGAGCAGTTCTTC.

This clonotype was seen a handful of times. The chain links TRBV6-2 or TRBV6-3 to TRBJ1-1, with 11 bases identical to TRBD1. J gave up 7 bases and V 6 bases, and 7 bases lay outside the gene matches. Looked up from germline, CDR1 is MNHEY and CDR2 is SVGEGT. CDR3 size: 14 residues. CDR3 in amino acids: CASREPGQGDEAFF. DNA for the CDR3: TGTGCCAGCAGGGAACCGGGACAGGGGGATGAAGCTTTCTTT.

The sample holds many counts of this clonotype. V gene TRBV7-2 combines with J gene TRBJ2-5; D not certain. Looked up from germline, CDR1 is SGHTA and CDR2 is FQGNSA. V lost 6 bases to trimming and J lost 4 bases, with 6 bases between them. The CDR3 has 11 residues. The CDR3 nucleotides read TGTGCCAGCAGGCTGATAGAGACCCAGTACTTC. This gives the protein CASRLIETQYF.